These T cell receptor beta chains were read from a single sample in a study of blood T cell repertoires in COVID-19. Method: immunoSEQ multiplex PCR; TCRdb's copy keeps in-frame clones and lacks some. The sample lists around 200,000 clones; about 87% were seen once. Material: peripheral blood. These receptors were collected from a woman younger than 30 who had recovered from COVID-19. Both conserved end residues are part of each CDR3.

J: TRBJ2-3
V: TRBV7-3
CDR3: CASSLGYFAVPEGGTTDTQYF

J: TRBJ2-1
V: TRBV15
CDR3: CATRTSGRANEQFF

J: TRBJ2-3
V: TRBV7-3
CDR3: CASSLGTRADTQYF

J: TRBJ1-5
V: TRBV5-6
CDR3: CASSPGMGFNQPQHF

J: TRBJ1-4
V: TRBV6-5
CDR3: CASRRGQGNNEKLFF

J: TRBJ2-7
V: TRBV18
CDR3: CASSPLRAGGSEQYF

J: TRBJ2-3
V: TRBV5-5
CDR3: CASSLAGTDTQYF

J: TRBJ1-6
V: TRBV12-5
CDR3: CASGSLNSPLHF

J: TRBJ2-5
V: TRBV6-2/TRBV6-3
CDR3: CASIPTTSGETQYF

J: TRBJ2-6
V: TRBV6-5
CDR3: CASKGSGANVLTF

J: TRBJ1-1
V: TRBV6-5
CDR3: CASSYEGDEAFF

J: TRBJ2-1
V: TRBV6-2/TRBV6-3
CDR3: CASSSPGTSGWGQFF

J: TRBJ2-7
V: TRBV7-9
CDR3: CASSLSGAYEQYF

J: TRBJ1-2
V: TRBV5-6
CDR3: CASSLATGFGYTF

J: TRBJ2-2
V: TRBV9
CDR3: CASSARGQGGELFF

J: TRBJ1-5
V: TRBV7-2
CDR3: CASSNRQGDGQPQHF

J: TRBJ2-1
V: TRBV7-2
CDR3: CASSFLTAGNEQFF

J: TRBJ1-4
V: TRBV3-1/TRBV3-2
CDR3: CASSFSGTGGEKLFF

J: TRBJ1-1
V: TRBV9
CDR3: CASSVEMVDATEAFF

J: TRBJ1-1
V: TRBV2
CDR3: CASSWDRGQTEAFF

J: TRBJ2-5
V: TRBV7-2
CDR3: CASSLTSGSGETQYF

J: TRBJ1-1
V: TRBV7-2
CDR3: CASREGGLRAFF

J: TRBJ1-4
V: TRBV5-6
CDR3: CASRLQSQGEKLFF

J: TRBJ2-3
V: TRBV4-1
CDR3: CASSQSPQLSTDTQYF

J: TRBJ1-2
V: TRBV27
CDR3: CASSLLPGDYGYTF

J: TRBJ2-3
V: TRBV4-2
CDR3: CASSQEFVSTDTQYF

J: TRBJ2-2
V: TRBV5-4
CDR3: CASGPGELFF

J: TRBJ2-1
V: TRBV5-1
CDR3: CASSLYSPPLASHDEQFF

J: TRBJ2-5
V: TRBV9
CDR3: CASSVTGQETQYF

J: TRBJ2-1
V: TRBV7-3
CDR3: CASSPVSGGKGEQFF

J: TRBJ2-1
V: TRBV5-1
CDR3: CASSSGLAGGGEQFF

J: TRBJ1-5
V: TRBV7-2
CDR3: CASSLGAPYQPQHF

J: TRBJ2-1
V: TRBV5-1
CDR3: CASSLALTSGVSEQFF

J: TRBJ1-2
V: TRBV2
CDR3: CASNPGTVSNYGYTF

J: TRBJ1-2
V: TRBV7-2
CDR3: CASSFRQGGYTF

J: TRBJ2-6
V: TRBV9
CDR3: CASSVDGQGGSSGANVLTF

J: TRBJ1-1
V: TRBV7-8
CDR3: CASSVLTGSNTEAFF

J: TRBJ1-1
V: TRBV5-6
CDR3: CASSPGVTEAFF

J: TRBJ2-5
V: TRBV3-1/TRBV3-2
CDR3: CASSQVPGTGYQETQYF

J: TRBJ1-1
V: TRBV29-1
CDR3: CSVQSNTEAFF

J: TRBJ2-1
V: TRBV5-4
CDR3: CASSSGLGYNEQFF

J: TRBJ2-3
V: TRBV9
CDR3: CASSSAGTDTQYF

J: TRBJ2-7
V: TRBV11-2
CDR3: CASSFEGGGSYEQYF

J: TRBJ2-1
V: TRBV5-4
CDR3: CASSLDRDYDNEQFF

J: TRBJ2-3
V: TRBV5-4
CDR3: CASRAGTSLTDTQYF

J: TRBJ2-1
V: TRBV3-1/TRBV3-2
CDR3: CASSQESGWNEQFF

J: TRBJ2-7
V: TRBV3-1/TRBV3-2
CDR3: CASSPSTGSYEQYF

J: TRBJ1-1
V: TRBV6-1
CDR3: CASSDLGRRNTEAFF

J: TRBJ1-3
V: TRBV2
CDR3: CASTGVRSSGNTIYF

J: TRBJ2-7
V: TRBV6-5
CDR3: CASSYSNPGVSYEQYF

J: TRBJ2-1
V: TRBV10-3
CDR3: CAISERLDNEQFF

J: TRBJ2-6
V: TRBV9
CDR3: CASSVKLGLAGGTNVLTF

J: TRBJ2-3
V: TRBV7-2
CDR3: CASSSGGSGTTDTQYF